This T cell receptor (beta chain) was found in a study of STAT5B mutations in CD4+ large granular lymphocyte leukemia. Using immunoSEQ multiplex PCR, the repertoire was profiled, and TCRdb retains in-frame clones only, with some absent. The sample has 32,000 or so clones, nearly 90% seen once; the top ten hold 3.4%. This clone was observed a single time. Germline trimming cut 5 bases from V and 8 bases from J; bases unmatched to any gene: 15. The V gene's germline CDR1 is SGHTA and CDR2 FQGNSA. The CDR3 spans 18 residues. The receptor was isolated from a human donor in good health. Sequenced material: CD4+ T cells from blood buffy coats. The V call is TRBV7-2, the J call TRBJ2-3, with 14 nucleotides matching TRBD2. This CDR3 reads CASSQRGLAGERTGTQYF. The CDR3 DNA is TGTGCCAGCAGCCAGCGGGGACTAGCGGGAGAACGCACTGGTACGCAGTATTTT.